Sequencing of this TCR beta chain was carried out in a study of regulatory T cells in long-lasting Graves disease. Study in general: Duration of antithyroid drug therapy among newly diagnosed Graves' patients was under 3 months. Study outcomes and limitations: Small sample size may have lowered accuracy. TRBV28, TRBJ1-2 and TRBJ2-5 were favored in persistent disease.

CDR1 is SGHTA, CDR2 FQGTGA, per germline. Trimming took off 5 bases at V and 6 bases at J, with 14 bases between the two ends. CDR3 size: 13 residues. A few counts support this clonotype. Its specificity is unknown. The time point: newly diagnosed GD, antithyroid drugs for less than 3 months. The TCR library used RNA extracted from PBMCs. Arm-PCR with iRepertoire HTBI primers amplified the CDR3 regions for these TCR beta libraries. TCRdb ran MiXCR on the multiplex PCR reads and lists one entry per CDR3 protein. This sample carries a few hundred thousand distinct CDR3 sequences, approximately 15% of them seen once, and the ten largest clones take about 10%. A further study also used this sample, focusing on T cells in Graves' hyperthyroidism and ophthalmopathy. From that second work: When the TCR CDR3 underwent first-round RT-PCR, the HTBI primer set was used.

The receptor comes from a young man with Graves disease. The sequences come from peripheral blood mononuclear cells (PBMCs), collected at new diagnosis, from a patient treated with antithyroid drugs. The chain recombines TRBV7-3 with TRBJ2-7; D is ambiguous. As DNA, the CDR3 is TGTGCCAGCAGCCCCAGTGGGCAAGGCGAGCAGTACTTC. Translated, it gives CASSPSGQGEQYF.